Below, one T cell receptor beta chain is given with its context. Its cognate antigen is unknown. Its ends do not fully match the called genes, so a read error is possible. These data originate in a study of blood T cells in healthy people across ages. Germline CDR1 and CDR2: SEHNR and FQNEAQ (reference sequence). CDR3 length: 15 amino acids. PCR was performed a second time for 7 to 11 cycles using a sample-barcoded 5' primer and a J-beta primer mix. TCRdb reanalysed the 5' RACE reads using MiXCR and keeps one entry per CDR3 protein. The table has more than 1,400,000 distinct CDR3 sequences, about 43% seen once. Study-level points and caveats: Roughly linear declines in TCR beta diversity per million T cells occurred with age.

What was sequenced was blood. The chain joins TRBV7-9 to TRBJ1-4; a possible D gene is TRBD1 (5 bases). This receptor was identified in a young woman in good health. The chain's CDR3 is CANSTGSGTTEKLFF. CDR3 nucleotide sequence: TGTGCCAACAGCACGGGATCAGGGACGACGGAAAAACTGTTTTTT. Drawing the rest from reference TRBV7-9 and TRBJ1-4, the complete variable domain is DTGVSQNPRHKITKRGQNVTFRCDPISEHNRLYWYRQTLGQGPEFLTYFQNEAQLEKSRLLSDRFSAERPKGSFSTLEIQRTEQGDSAMYLCANSTGSGTTEKLFFGSGTQLSVL.